This T cell receptor (beta chain) was captured in a study of T cells after yellow fever vaccination (dated by TCRdb to the late 2010s). Broadly, across the study: The SMART-Seq v4 Ultra Low Input RNA kit was used to prepare libraries from fractions with low cell numbers. Blood was collected at multiple timepoints before and after primary and secondary immunization, and bulk PBMC replicates and cell subsets were isolated. Bulk TCR alpha and beta repertoires were sequenced longitudinally to track T-cell clones before and after primary and booster YFV17D yellow fever vaccination. The cohort comprised two healthy male donors, one aged 18 to 29 and one aged 30 to 39 years. The research as a whole found: A small fraction of clonotypes appeared in both the CD4 and CD8 compartments, likely as a result of convergent recombination. FACS-sorted repertoires could contain abundant contaminating clonotypes from the bulk population, so computational filtering was required. After the booster, most of the clones that had expanded following primary vaccination were detected again (almost 98% of CD4 and 85% to 90% of CD8), which suggests that memory was broadly maintained. Only a couple of donors were included in the study, so the extent to which the findings can be generalized is limited. Compared with the primary T-cell response, the secondary T-cell response was faster but weaker, reaching its peak on day 5 rather than on day 15.

Reads for this sample came from an Illumina NovaSeq 6000. Synthesis of TCR cDNA relied on 5'RACE template switching, a step that introduced a universal primer site along with unique molecular identifiers. Priming of cDNA synthesis was performed from both the TCR alpha and TCR beta constant segments. Library amplification involved two PCR steps, and the second step added sample barcodes and sequencing adapters. Libraries were sequenced on Illumina HiSeq 2500 (2x100 bp) or NovaSeq (2x150 bp). Per the source publication's procedure: Demultiplexing of reads and collapsing into UMI consensus sequences were performed with MIGEC, and V(D)J alignment was carried out with MiXCR. Vaccine-responding clonotypes were defined with edgeR using replicate PBMC samples, requiring FDR below 0.01 and a log2 fold change above 5 up to day 15. Bulk clonotypes were assigned CD4 or CD8 identity according to which sequenced CD4 or CD8 repertoire held them at higher abundance. TCRdb passed the public sequencing reads through fastp at Q25 and MiXCR, retaining productive beta sequences. Records with the same CDR3 protein are collapsed into one entry carrying the most frequent genes and DNA. The V and J calls come from TCRdb's annotation, not from the publication. The sample table contains hundreds of thousands of distinct CDR3 sequences; only one count was recorded for roughly 3.5% of them. 20% to 25% of the sample lies in the top ten.

The trim is 4 bases for V and 2 bases for J, with a gap of 10 bases between the germline ends. The CDR3 runs 14 residues from the cysteine to the phenylalanine. Only CDR3 DNA is held: 42 bases, read in frame from base 1. The germline V gene supplies CDR1 LGHNA and CDR2 YNFKEQ. This clonotype was observed at least ten times. Its cognate antigen has yet to be identified. Within one base of it there is no much larger clone, and no base qualities were kept. The sample's treatment or condition label, decoded: live attenuated yellow fever vaccine strain. At each blood-draw timepoint, two biological replicates of bulk PBMCs were collected. PBMCs were isolated from peripheral blood using a standard Ficoll-Paque protocol. RNA was extracted with TriZol from bulk PBMCs, CD4 and CD8 fractions, and dextramer-positive and dextramer-negative fractions.

Sequenced here: PBMCs, sampled on the day of the yellow fever booster vaccination. Recombination joined TRBV4-2 with TRBJ2-3; the D gene is unclear. The receptor was derived from a man between 18 and 35 years old who received the YFV17D yellow fever vaccine. DNA sequence: TGTGCCAGCAGCCGTATGACCTCCACAGATACGCAGTATTTT. Translation gives CASSRMTSTDTQYF.